This TCR beta chain was sequenced in a study of OX40 agonist ivuxolimab in advanced cancers. Looking at the study overall: The patients' treatment was ivuxolimab, an agonistic anti-OX40 (CD134) antibody. The patients received ivuxolimab by intravenous route every 2 weeks at 0.01 to 10 mg/kg. Broader study findings: The average count of expanded clones was higher among CD8+ T cells than among CD4+.

TCRdb keeps only in-frame clones here, not all; method: immunoSEQ multiplex PCR. There are tens of thousands of clones in the sample; 80% to 90% occur only once, and 10% to 11% lies in the top ten. Concerning this clone itself: The antigen is unknown.

This TCR was sampled from an adult with an advanced solid tumor such as melanoma, head and neck, liver or kidney cancer. The sample was CD4+ or CD8+ T cells sorted from blood, taken in a trial of the OX40 agonist ivuxolimab.

CDR3 protein: CASSLVMAEETQYF. CDR3 nucleotides: TGTGCCAGCAGTTTAGTCATGGCGGAAGAGACCCAGTACTTC. The chain uses TRBV28 and TRBJ2-5; D is undetermined. V was shortened by 2 bases and J by 3 bases, with 10 bases between the two germline ends. The germline CDR1 and CDR2 sequences are MDHEN and SYDVKM. The CDR3 contains 14 residues.